This T cell receptor beta chain was captured by sequencing in a study of molecular identifiers for immune sequencing clone quantification. TCRdb used MiXCR to reprocess the PCR reads, holding one entry per CDR3 protein. This sample carries more than 450,000 distinct CDR3 sequences, over 20% of them seen once, and the ten largest clones take around 0.84%. With 0 bases removed from V and 6 bases from J, the gap between germline ends came to 9 bases. CDR3 length: 15 residues. In germline, CDR1 is LGHNA, CDR2 YSLEER. The sequence derives from a human donor in good health. Some libraries in this study had Jurkat cell RNA spiked in. Sequencing was done on a sample of naive CD8+ T cells from blood, with Jurkat cell RNA spiked in. Regarding subset: FACS-sorted CD8+CD4-CCR7+CD45RA+ naive T cells. The gene calls are TRBV4-3 and TRBJ1-6; D gene ambiguous. CDR3 coding DNA: TGCGCCAGCAGCCAAGATGCGGGGATTAATTCACCCCTCCACTTT. Residues: CASSQDAGINSPLHF.